The clone carrying this T cell receptor (beta chain) has more than one count but fewer than ten. This CDR3 is also generated by other DNA sequences in the sample. This entry is derived from a study of cytomegalovirus exposure and HLA in healthy donors. Primers: 60 Vbeta forward and 13 Jbeta reverse. The table came from immunoSEQ multiplex PCR; TCRdb's copy has only in-frame clones and leaves some out. The sample lists 35,000 to 45,000 clones; about 60% were seen once. The TCR was taken from a man in his fifties or sixties in good health and CMV-seropositive. Sequencing was done on a sample of PBMCs.

CDR3 DNA: TGCAGTGCTGGGACTGGAGAGACCCAGTACTTC. It translates to CSAGTGETQYF. This chain connects TRBV20-1 to TRBJ2-5, with D perhaps TRBD2 (6 bases). The CDR3 runs to 11 residues. Trimming removed 5 bases from V and 4 bases from J, with 8 bases in between. CDR1 and CDR2 (germline): DFQATT, SNEGSKA (reference sequence).